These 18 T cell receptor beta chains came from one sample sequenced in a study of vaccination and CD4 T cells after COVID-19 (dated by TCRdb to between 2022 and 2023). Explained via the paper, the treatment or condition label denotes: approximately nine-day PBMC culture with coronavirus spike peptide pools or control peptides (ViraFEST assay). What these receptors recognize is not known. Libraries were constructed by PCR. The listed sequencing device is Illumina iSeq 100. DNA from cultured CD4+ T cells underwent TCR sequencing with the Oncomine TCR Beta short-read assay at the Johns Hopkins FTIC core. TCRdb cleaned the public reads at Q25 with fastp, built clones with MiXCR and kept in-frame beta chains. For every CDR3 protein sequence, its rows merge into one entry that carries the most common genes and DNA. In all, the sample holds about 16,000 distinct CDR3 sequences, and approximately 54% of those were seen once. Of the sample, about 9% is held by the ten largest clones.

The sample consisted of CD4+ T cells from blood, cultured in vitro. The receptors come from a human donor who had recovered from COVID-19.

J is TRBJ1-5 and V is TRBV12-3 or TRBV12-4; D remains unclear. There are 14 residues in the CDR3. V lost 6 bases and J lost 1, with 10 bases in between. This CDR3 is CASSHEGSNQPQHF. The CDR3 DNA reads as TGTGCCAGCAGCCACGAGGGAAGCAATCAGCCCCAGCATTTT.

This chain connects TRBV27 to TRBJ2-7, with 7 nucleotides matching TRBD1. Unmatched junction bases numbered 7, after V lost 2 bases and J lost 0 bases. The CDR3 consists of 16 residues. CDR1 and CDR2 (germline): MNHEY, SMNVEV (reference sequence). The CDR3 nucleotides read TGTGCCAGCAGTTTAACGACAGGGAGAAGCTCCTACGAGCAGTACTTC. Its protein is CASSLTTGRSSYEQYF.

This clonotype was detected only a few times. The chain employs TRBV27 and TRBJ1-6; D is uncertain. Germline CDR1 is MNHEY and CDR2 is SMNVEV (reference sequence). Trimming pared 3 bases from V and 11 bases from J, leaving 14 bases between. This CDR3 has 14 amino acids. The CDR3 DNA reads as TGTGCCAGCAGTTTTCGAGGCCCAACGGCACCCCTCCACTTT. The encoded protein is CASSFRGPTAPLHF.

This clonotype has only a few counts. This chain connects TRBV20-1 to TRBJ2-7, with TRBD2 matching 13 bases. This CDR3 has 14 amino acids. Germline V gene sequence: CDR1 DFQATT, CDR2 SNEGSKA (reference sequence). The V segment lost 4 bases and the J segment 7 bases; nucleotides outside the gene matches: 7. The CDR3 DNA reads TGCAGTGCTATCACTAGCGGGAGGGCCAAGGAGCAGTACTTC. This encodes CSAITSGRAKEQYF.

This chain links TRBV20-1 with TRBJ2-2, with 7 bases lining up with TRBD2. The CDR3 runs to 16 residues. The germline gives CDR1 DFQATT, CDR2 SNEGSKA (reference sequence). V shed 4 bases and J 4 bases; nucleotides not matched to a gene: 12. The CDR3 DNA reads TGCAGTGCTACTAAAGCGGGGCCAACAGGCACCGGGGAGCTGTTTTTT. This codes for CSATKAGPTGTGELFF.

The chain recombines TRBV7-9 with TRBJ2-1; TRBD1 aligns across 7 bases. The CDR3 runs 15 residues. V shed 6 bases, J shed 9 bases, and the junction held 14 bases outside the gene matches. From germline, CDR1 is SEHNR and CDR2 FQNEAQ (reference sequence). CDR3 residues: CASRQLRTGPGEQFF. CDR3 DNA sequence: TGTGCCAGCAGGCAACTCCGGACAGGCCCTGGTGAGCAGTTCTTC.

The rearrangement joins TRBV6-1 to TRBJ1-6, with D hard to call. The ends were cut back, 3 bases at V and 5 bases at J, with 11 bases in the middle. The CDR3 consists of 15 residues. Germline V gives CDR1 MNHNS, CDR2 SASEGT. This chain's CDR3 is CASSEIGLNNSPLHF. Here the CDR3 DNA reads TGTGCCAGCAGTGAGATAGGGCTTAATAATTCACCCCTCCACTTT.

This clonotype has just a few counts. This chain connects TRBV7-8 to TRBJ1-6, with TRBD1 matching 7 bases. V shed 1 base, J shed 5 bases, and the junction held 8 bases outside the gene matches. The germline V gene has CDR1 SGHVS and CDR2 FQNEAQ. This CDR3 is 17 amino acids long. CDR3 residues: CASSLVNRGFHNSPLHF. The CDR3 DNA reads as TGTGCCAGCAGCTTAGTGAACAGGGGCTTTCATAATTCACCCCTCCACTTT.

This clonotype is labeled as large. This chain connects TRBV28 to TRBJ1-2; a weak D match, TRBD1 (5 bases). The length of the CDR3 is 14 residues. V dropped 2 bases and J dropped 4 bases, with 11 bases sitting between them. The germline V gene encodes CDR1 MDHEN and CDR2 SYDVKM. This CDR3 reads CASSLGGAAYGYTF. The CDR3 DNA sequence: TGTGCCAGCAGTTTAGGAGGGGCGGCCTATGGCTACACCTTC.

The CDR3 bases are TGTGCCAGCAGTTACCCGACTAGCGTGGGCGGGGAGCTGTTTTTT. This translates into CASSYPTSVGGELFF. The chain couples TRBV6-5 to TRBJ2-2; TRBD2 matches 8 bases. Germline V gene sequence: CDR1 MNHEY, CDR2 SVGAGI. CDR3 length: 15 residues. The junction had 6 bases not matched to a gene; V was cut back by 2 bases and J by 7 bases.

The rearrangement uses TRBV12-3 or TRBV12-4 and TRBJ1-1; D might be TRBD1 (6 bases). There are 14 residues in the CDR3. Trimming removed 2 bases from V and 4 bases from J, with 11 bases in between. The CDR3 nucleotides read TGTGCCAGCAGTTTAATCAGGGGCGGCACTGAAGCTTTCTTT. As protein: CASSLIRGGTEAFF.

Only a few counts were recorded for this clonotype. CDR3 in DNA: TGTGCCAGCAGCCCCGACAGGAGCTCCTATAATTCACCCCTCCACTTT. It specifies CASSPDRSSYNSPLHF. This sequence joins TRBV27 and TRBJ1-6; possibly TRBD1 for D (6 bases). Trimming took off 6 bases at V and 0 bases at J, with 12 bases between the two ends. The V gene's germline CDR1 is MNHEY and CDR2 SMNVEV (reference sequence). The CDR3 loop spans 16 amino acids.

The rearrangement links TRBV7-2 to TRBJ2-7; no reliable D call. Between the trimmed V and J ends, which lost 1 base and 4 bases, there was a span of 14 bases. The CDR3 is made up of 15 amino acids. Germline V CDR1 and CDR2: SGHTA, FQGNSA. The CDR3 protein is CASSLVSGSSYEQYF. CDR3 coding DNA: TGTGCCAGCAGCTTAGTGTCCGGCTCGAGTTACGAGCAGTACTTC.

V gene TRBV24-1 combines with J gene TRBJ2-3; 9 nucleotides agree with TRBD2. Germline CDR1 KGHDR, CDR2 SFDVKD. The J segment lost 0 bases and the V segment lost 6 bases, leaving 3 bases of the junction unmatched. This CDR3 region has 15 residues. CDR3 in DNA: TGTGCCACCAGTACGACTAGCGGTAGCACAGATACGCAGTATTTT. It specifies CATSTTSGSTDTQYF.

Written as DNA, the CDR3 is TGTGCCAGCACCGAAGGGGGATCAGCCCAGCATTTT. Its translation: CASTEGGSAQHF. The chain is built from TRBV2 and TRBJ1-5; maybe TRBD1 (6 bases). CDR1 and CDR2 (germline): SNHLY, FYNNEI. The CDR3 runs to 12 residues. V was trimmed by 7 bases and J by 11 bases, leaving 15 bases between them.

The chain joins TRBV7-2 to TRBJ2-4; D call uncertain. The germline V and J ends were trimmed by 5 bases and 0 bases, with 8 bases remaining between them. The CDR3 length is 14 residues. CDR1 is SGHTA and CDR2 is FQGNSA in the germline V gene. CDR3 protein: CASSPLGAKNIQYF. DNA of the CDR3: TGTGCCAGCAGCCCCCTAGGAGCCAAAAACATTCAGTACTTC.

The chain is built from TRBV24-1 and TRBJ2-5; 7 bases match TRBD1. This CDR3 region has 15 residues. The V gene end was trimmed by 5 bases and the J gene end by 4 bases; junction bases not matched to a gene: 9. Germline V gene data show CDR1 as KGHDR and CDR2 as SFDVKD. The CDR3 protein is CATSGSRQGLETQYF. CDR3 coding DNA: TGTGCCACCAGTGGGTCGAGACAGGGCTTAGAGACCCAGTACTTC.

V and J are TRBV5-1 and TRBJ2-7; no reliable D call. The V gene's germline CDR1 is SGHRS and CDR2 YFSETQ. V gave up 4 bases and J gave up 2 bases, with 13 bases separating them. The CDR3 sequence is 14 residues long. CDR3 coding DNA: TGCGCCAGCAGCCCAAACAACCAGGCCTACGAGCAGTACTTC. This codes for CASSPNNQAYEQYF.